The clone carrying this T cell receptor (beta chain) was seen just once. The CDR3 covers 14 residues. Trimming stripped 2 bases from V and 2 bases from J, with 10 bases between. Germline assignment: CDR1 KGHSH and CDR2 LQKENI. Sequencing was performed with immunoSEQ multiplex PCR; in TCRdb, only in-frame clones are kept and a portion is missing. The data show around 180,000 clones, roughly four fifths seen once. This record belongs to a study of blood T cell repertoires in COVID-19. The wider study: There were acute and convalescent COVID-19 samples, and they came from the United States, Italy and Spain.

The rearrangement uses TRBV18 and TRBJ2-7; weak D call: TRBD2 (5 bases). This receptor was obtained from a human donor in a cohort sampled during active COVID-19. The sample taken for sequencing was peripheral blood. This chain's CDR3 is CASSPSSGAYEQYF. CDR3 coding DNA: TGTGCCAGCTCACCAAGCTCCGGGGCCTACGAGCAGTACTTC. Supplemented by reference TRBV18 and TRBJ2-7, the full variable domain reads NAGVMQNPRHLVRRRGQEARLRCSPMKGHSHVYWYRQLPEEGLKFMVYLQKENIIDESGMPKERFSAEFPKEGPSILRIQQVVRGDSAAYFCASSPSSGAYEQYFGPGTRLTVT.